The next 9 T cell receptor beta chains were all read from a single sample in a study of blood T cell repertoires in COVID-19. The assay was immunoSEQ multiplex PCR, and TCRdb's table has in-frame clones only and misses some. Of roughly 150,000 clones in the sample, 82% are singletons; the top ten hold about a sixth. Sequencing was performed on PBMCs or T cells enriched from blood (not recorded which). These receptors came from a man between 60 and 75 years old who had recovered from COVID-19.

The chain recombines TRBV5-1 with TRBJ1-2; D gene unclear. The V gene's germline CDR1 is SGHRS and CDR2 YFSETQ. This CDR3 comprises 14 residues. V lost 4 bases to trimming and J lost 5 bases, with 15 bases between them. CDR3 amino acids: CASSAPGRTYGYTF. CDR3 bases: TGCGCCAGCAGCGCGCCAGGACGGACTTATGGCTACACCTTC.

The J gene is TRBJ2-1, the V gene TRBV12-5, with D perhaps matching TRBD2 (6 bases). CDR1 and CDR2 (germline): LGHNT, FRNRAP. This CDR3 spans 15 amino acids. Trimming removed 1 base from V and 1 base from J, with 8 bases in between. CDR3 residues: CASGLAGASYNEQFF. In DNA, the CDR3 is TGTGCTAGTGGTTTGGCGGGAGCTTCCTACAATGAGCAGTTCTTC.

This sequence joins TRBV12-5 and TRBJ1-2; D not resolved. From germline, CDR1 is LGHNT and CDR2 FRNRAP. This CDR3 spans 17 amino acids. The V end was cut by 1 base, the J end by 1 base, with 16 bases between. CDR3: CASGLGPGDNDNYGYTF. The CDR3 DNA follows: TGTGCTAGTGGTTTGGGACCCGGCGACAACGATAACTATGGCTACACCTTC.

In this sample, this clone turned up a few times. The CDR3 protein is CASSPTSVTPDTQYF. The CDR3 coding sequence is TGTGCCAGCAGCCCGACTAGCGTAACGCCAGATACGCAGTATTTT. The chain links TRBV7-9 to TRBJ2-3; 8 bases map to TRBD2. This CDR3 region has 15 residues. V lost 5 bases, J lost 4 bases, and 8 bases stayed unmatched. Per the germline V gene, CDR1 is SEHNR and CDR2 is FQNEAQ (reference sequence).

The CDR3: CASSLGAGGPGTDTQYF. The DNA for the CDR3 is TGTGCCAGCAGCTTAGGGGCGGGGGGGCCTGGCACAGATACGCAGTATTTT. The gene calls are TRBV7-2 and TRBJ2-3, with 9 bases fitting TRBD2. Germline V gene sequence: CDR1 SGHTA, CDR2 FQGNSA. The CDR3 extends over 17 amino acids. J gave up 1 base and V 1 base, and 6 bases lay outside the gene matches.

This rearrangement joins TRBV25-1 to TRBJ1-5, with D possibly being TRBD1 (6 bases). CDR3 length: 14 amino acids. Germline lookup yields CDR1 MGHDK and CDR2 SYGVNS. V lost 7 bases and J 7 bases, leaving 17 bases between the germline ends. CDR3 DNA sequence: TGTGCCAGCAAGGGACAAGGATACGGACAGCCCCAGCATTTT. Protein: CASKGQGYGQPQHF. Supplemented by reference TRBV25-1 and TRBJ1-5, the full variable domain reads EADIYQTPRYLVIGTGKKITLECSQTMGHDKMYWYQQDPGMELHLIHYSYGVNSTEKGDLSSESTVSRIRTEHFPLTLESARPSHTSQYLCASKGQGYGQPQHFGDGTRLSIL.

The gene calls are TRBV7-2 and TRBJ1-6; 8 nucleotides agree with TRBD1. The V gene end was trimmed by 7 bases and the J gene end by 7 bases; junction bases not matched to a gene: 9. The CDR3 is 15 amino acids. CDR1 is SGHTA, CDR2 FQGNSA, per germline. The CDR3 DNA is TGTGCCAGCACCCTTATCGGACAGGGAAATTCACCCCTCCACTTT. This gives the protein CASTLIGQGNSPLHF.

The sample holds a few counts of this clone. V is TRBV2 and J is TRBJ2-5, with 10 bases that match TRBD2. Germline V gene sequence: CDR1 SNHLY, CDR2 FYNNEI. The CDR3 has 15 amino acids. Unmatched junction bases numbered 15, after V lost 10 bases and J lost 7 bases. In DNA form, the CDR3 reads TGTGCCACCTACGAAAGCGGGAGGGGCGGCGGGACCCAGTACTTC. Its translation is CATYESGRGGGTQYF.

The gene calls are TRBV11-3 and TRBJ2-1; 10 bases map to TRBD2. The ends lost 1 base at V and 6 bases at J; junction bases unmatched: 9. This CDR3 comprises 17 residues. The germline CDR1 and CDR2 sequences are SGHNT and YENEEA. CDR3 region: CASSLGAGGPEGNEQFF. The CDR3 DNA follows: TGTGCCAGCAGCTTAGGAGCGGGGGGGCCCGAGGGCAATGAGCAGTTCTTC.